The present T cell receptor beta chain was sequenced within a study of human T cells and chemical hapten exposure. Sequencing started from total RNA isolated from unfractionated whole blood. The CDR3 totals 17 residues. V lost 7 bases and J 0 bases, leaving 21 bases between the germline ends. Looked up from germline, CDR1 is MDHEN and CDR2 is SYDVKM. TCRdb recomputed calls from the 5' RACE reads with MiXCR, one row per CDR3 protein. This table has about 120,000 distinct CDR3 sequences, approximately 19% appearing once. The rearrangement uses TRBV28 and TRBJ1-1; weak D call: TRBD1 (5 bases). The sequence was collected from a human donor in good health. The CDR3 bases are TGTGCCAGCAAGAAGGAGGGGACCTCTCACATGAACACTGAAGCTTTCTTT. This encodes CASKKEGTSHMNTEAFF.